Presented here are 26 T cell receptor beta chains from one specimen sequenced in a study of cytomegalovirus exposure and HLA in healthy donors. This PCR relied on a set of 60 Vbeta primers and 13 Jbeta primers. Sequencing was performed with immunoSEQ multiplex PCR; in TCRdb, only in-frame clones are kept and a portion is missing. The data contain 110,000 to 150,000 clones, roughly 78% of them seen just once; the ten biggest clones take up 2% to 2.5%. What was sequenced was PBMCs. Receptors were obtained from a man aged 25 to 40 in good health and CMV-seronegative.

V and J are TRBV7-9 and TRBJ2-3; TRBD2 might be the D (6 bases). Trimming removed 5 bases at V and 1 base at J, with 13 bases between. The length of the CDR3 is 15 residues. The germline V gene has CDR1 SEHNR and CDR2 FQNEAQ (reference sequence). Here the CDR3 reads CASSPSPGGTDTQYF. The CDR3 coding sequence is TGTGCCAGCAGCCCCAGCCCGGGGGGCACAGATACGCAGTATTTT.

This sequence joins TRBV13 and TRBJ2-4; 13 nucleotides align to TRBD2. The germline V gene encodes CDR1 PRHDT and CDR2 FYEKMQ (reference sequence). This CDR3 has 19 amino acids. The junction had 14 bases not matched to a gene; V was cut back by 0 bases and J by 9 bases. The CDR3 spells CASSLGPPTSGRGVGIQYF. The CDR3 DNA sequence: TGTGCCAGCAGCTTAGGCCCTCCAACTAGCGGGAGGGGCGTTGGCATTCAGTACTTC.

The gene calls are TRBV30 and TRBJ1-1, with 9 bases lining up with TRBD1. This CDR3 is built from 14 residues. Unmatched junction bases numbered 3, after V lost 1 base and J lost 3 bases. CDR1 and CDR2 from the germline V gene are GTSNPN and SVGIG (reference sequence). The CDR3 DNA sequence: TGTGCCTGGAGTGAGACAGGGGGTTACACTGAAGCTTTCTTT. It specifies CAWSETGGYTEAFF.

This chain joins TRBV28 and TRBJ1-5, with 7 bases fitting TRBD1. There are 16 residues in the CDR3. The V gene end was trimmed by 8 bases and the J gene end by 0 bases; junction bases not matched to a gene: 10. Germline-derived CDR1 and CDR2 are MDHEN and SYDVKM. The CDR3 DNA reads TGTGCCAGCCGGGACAGTAAGCTCTCTAGCAATCAGCCCCAGCATTTT. This gives the protein CASRDSKLSSNQPQHF.

This chain uses TRBV9 with TRBJ2-2; 12 bases fit TRBD2. J lost 6 bases, V lost 3 bases, and 0 bases had no gene match. The CDR3 consists of 14 residues. Germline V lookup: CDR1 SGDLS, CDR2 YYNGEE. The CDR3 DNA follows: TGTGCCAGCAGCGGGACTAGCGGGGCCGGGGAGCTGTTTTTT. Translated, it gives CASSGTSGAGELFF. The complete variable domain, with remaining parts taken from reference TRBV9 and TRBJ2-2, reads DSGVTQTPKHLITATGQRVTLRCSPRSGDLSVYWYQQSLDQGLQFLIQYYNGEERAKGNILERFSAQQFPDLHSELNLSSLELGDSALYFCASSGTSGAGELFFGEGSRLTVL.

The chain is built from TRBV27 and TRBJ2-7; maybe TRBD1 (6 bases). The CDR3 extends over 15 amino acids. With 5 bases removed from V and 0 bases from J, the gap between germline ends came to 14 bases. Germline V lookup: CDR1 MNHEY, CDR2 SMNVEV (reference sequence). Here the CDR3 reads CASSTTGISSYEQYF. The CDR3 coding sequence is TGTGCCAGCAGTACCACAGGGATTAGCTCCTACGAGCAGTACTTC.

This rearrangement joins TRBV6-1 to TRBJ1-1; tentatively, D is TRBD1 (6 bases). Trimming took off 1 base at V and 7 bases at J, with 16 bases between the two ends. CDR1 is MNHNS, CDR2 SASEGT, per germline. The CDR3 is 15 residues long. The CDR3 DNA follows: TGTGCCAGCAGTGAAGTGGTGACAGGTCAGATTGAAGCTTTCTTT. Encoded protein: CASSEVVTGQIEAFF.

This rearrangement joins TRBV18 to TRBJ2-3; maybe TRBD2 (5 bases). The CDR3 is made up of 14 amino acids. Trimming took 0 bases from V and 4 from J, leaving 8 bases between them. Germline loops: CDR1 KGHSH, CDR2 LQKENI. The CDR3 is CASSPPASSDTQYF. The CDR3 DNA reads as TGTGCCAGCTCACCACCGGCTAGCTCAGATACGCAGTATTTT.

V gene TRBV4-2 combines with J gene TRBJ2-3; 14 nucleotides line up with TRBD2. The V gene end was trimmed by 2 bases and the J gene end by 5 bases; junction bases not matched to a gene: 3. Per germline, CDR1 LGHNA and CDR2 YNFKEQ. CDR3 length: 16 residues. CDR3 in amino acids: CASSQPGTSGGDTQYF. The CDR3 bases are TGTGCCAGCAGCCAACCAGGGACTAGCGGGGGAGATACGCAGTATTTT.

This chain joins TRBV19 and TRBJ2-6, with TRBD1 matching 8 bases. V shed 7 bases and J 1 base; nucleotides not matched to a gene: 3. CDR1 LNHDA and CDR2 SQIVND come from the germline V gene (reference sequence). The CDR3 consists of 15 residues. In DNA, the CDR3 is TGTGCCAGTACCACAGGGGGGTCTGGGGCCAACGTCCTGACTTTC. Translated, it gives CASTTGGSGANVLTF.

The chain uses TRBV2 and TRBJ1-5; D ambiguous. The CDR3 covers 14 residues. Germline CDR1 reads SNHLY; CDR2 reads FYNNEI. The V gene lost 5 bases and the J gene lost 5 bases, with 13 bases spanning the gap. CDR3 protein: CASSPNAGDQPQHF. In DNA form, the CDR3 reads TGTGCCAGCAGTCCCAACGCGGGAGATCAGCCCCAGCATTTT.

V gene TRBV6-1 combines with J gene TRBJ1-5; the match to TRBD1 covers 10 bases. Germline values: CDR1 MNHNS, CDR2 SASEGT. This CDR3 is built from 16 residues. After removal of 2 bases from V and 4 bases from J, the junction contained 5 bases not matched to a gene. The CDR3 here is CASSERDRGRNQPQHF. The CDR3 bases are TGTGCCAGCAGTGAAAGGGACAGGGGCCGGAATCAGCCCCAGCATTTT.

This clone was seen only once. V is TRBV27 and J is TRBJ1-5, with TRBD1 as a possible D gene (6 bases). V was shortened by 3 bases and J by 7 bases, with 16 bases between the two germline ends. The CDR3 length is 15 residues. The germline gives CDR1 MNHEY, CDR2 SMNVEV (reference sequence). CDR3: CASSFSGEWTQPQHF. The CDR3 DNA sequence: TGTGCCAGCAGTTTTTCAGGGGAATGGACCCAGCCCCAGCATTTT.

The rearrangement links TRBV19 to TRBJ1-1, with a possible D match to TRBD1 (5 bases). CDR3 length equals 14 residues. With 5 bases removed from V and 4 bases from J, the gap between germline ends came to 14 bases. Germline loops: CDR1 LNHDA, CDR2 SQIVND (reference sequence). The CDR3, as DNA: TGTGCCAGTAGTCCCCTGGGGGGTCGCACTGAAGCTTTCTTT. Encoded protein: CASSPLGGRTEAFF.

The chain uses TRBV28 and TRBJ2-3; a weak D match, TRBD1 (6 bases). Germline CDR1 is MDHEN and CDR2 is SYDVKM. Trimming shortened V by 3 bases and J by 2 bases, and 12 bases separated the two germline ends. This CDR3 region has 15 residues. The CDR3 nucleotides read TGTGCCAGCAGTTTCTTCAGGGGTATCACAGATACGCAGTATTTT. Translated, it gives CASSFFRGITDTQYF.

This clone was found once. The V gene is TRBV5-1, the J gene TRBJ1-2; 9 positions agree with TRBD1. This CDR3 comprises 15 residues. The trim removed 3 bases at V and 0 bases at J, leaving 3 bases unmatched. Germline V gene lookup returns CDR1 SGHRS and CDR2 YFSETQ. CDR3 region: CASSWTGETNYGYTF. CDR3 coding DNA: TGCGCCAGCAGCTGGACAGGGGAGACTAACTATGGCTACACCTTC.

V and J are TRBV5-1 and TRBJ2-6, with 8 bases that match TRBD1. The trim removed 5 bases at V and 3 bases at J, leaving 13 bases unmatched. This CDR3 spans 18 amino acids. Germline values: CDR1 SGHRS, CDR2 YFSETQ. This CDR3 reads CASRMEVRGRGGANVLTF. DNA of the CDR3: TGCGCCAGCAGAATGGAGGTCAGGGGGCGCGGTGGGGCCAACGTCCTGACTTTC.

The rearrangement links TRBV18 to TRBJ1-1; D gene uncertain. There are 13 residues in the CDR3. Trimming took 2 bases from V and 1 from J, leaving 5 bases between them. CDR1 and CDR2 (germline): KGHSH, LQKENI. The CDR3: CASSPNQNTEAFF. CDR3 sequence (DNA): TGTGCCAGCTCACCAAATCAGAACACTGAAGCTTTCTTT.

The chain couples TRBV30 to TRBJ2-5; 13 bases agree with TRBD2. Germline CDR1 is GTSNPN and CDR2 is SVGIG (reference sequence). J gave up 5 bases and V 3 bases, and 6 bases lay outside the gene matches. The CDR3 consists of 15 residues. Here the CDR3 DNA reads TGTGCCTGGAGCCCGGGACTAGCGGGATTCGAGACCCAGTACTTC. Its translation is CAWSPGLAGFETQYF.

V gene TRBV4-1 combines with J gene TRBJ2-3, with a possible D match to TRBD1 (6 bases). The germline gives CDR1 MGHRA, CDR2 YSYEKL. The germline V and J ends were trimmed by 0 bases and 0 bases, with 10 bases remaining between them. The CDR3 spans 16 residues. The CDR3 sequence is CASSQEGQPSTDTQYF. CDR3 DNA sequence: TGCGCCAGCAGCCAAGAAGGACAGCCTAGCACAGATACGCAGTATTTT.

The DNA of the CDR3 is TGTGCCAGCAGTTCATACAGGGGATTCTCCTCTGGGGCCAACGTCCTGACTTTC. Protein sequence: CASSSYRGFSSGANVLTF. This chain connects TRBV27 to TRBJ2-6, with 7 bases aligning to TRBD1. Trimming removed 4 bases from V and 0 bases from J; junction bases left unmatched: 9. CDR3 length equals 18 residues. The V gene's germline CDR1 is MNHEY and CDR2 SMNVEV (reference sequence).

As regards this clone: The sample holds other DNA sequences that translate to the same CDR3. This rearrangement joins TRBV7-9 to TRBJ2-7, with D possibly being TRBD2 (6 bases). CDR3 length: 13 residues. Germline V gene data show CDR1 as SEHNR and CDR2 as FQNEAQ (reference sequence). V gave up 2 bases and J gave up 3 bases, with 8 bases separating them. This CDR3 is CASSLSGGYEQYF. The CDR3 DNA reads TGTGCCAGCAGCTTATCCGGGGGCTACGAGCAGTACTTC.

The rearrangement joins TRBV28 to TRBJ1-6; 10 nucleotides line up with TRBD1. CDR1 MDHEN and CDR2 SYDVKM come from the germline V gene. V lost 5 bases to trimming and J lost 7 bases; unmatched junction nucleotides: 5. The CDR3 is made up of 15 amino acids. The CDR3 nucleotides read TGTGCCAGCAGTCCTCGGGACAGGGGAAATTCACCCCTCCACTTT. This gives the protein CASSPRDRGNSPLHF.

The J gene is TRBJ1-1, the V gene TRBV2; TRBD1 matches 9 bases. The CDR3 spans 14 residues. The V gene end was trimmed by 5 bases and the J gene end by 4 bases; junction bases not matched to a gene: 5. The V gene's germline CDR1 is SNHLY and CDR2 FYNNEI. DNA of the CDR3: TGTGCCAGCAGTATGGACAGGGGCCGCACTGAAGCTTTCTTT. It encodes CASSMDRGRTEAFF.

This sequence joins TRBV12-5 and TRBJ2-1, with TRBD1 as a possible D gene (5 bases). This CDR3 has 13 amino acids. The V end lost 6 bases, the J end lost 6 bases, and 12 bases lay between the germline ends. Looked up from germline, CDR1 is LGHNT and CDR2 is FRNRAP. The CDR3 DNA reads TGTGCTAGTGGGACTGAACAGGTCAATGAGCAGTTCTTC. Its protein product is CASGTEQVNEQFF. Full variable domain (outside the CDR3, taken from reference TRBV12-5 and TRBJ2-1): DARVTQTPRHKVTEMGQEVTMRCQPILGHNTVFWYRQTMMQGLELLAYFRNRAPLDDSGMPKDRFSAEMPDATLATLKIQPSEPRDSAVYFCASGTEQVNEQFFGPGTRLTVL.

V usage is TRBV6-6 and J usage is TRBJ1-2; 7 bases match TRBD1. The CDR3 consists of 13 residues. Germline V gene lookup returns CDR1 MNHNY and CDR2 SVGAGI (reference sequence). The J segment lost 6 bases and the V segment lost 6 bases, leaving 7 bases of the junction unmatched. This CDR3 is CASRADRVDGYTF. CDR3 bases: TGTGCCAGCAGAGCCGACAGGGTGGATGGCTACACCTTC.